This T cell receptor beta chain stems from a study of CD8 T cells in Susac syndrome. Isolation of CD8+ and CD4+ T cells was performed negatively, whereas enrichment of TEMRA cells was done by FACS. The CDR3 has 14 residues. In germline, CDR1 is SGHTA, CDR2 FQGNSA. Trimming took 1 base from V and 5 from J, leaving 11 bases between them. Random hexamers served to reverse transcribe roughly 0.5 to 1 ug RNA. TCRdb re-derived calls from the immunoSEQ multiplex PCR reads in MiXCR, one entry per CDR3 protein. The sample records approximately 230,000 distinct CDR3 sequences, 90% to 95% being singletons. The chain joins TRBV7-2 to TRBJ2-5; tentative D call: TRBD1 (6 bases). Sequencing was performed on CD4+ T cells from PBMCs. This receptor was obtained from a human donor with multiple sclerosis. In DNA, the CDR3 is TGTGCCAGCAGCTTAGACAGGGTTTCGGAGACCCAGTACTTC. Protein sequence: CASSLDRVSETQYF. Looking up the rest from reference TRBV7-2 and TRBJ2-5 gives the full variable domain: GAGVSQSPSNKVTEKGKDVELRCDPISGHTALYWYRQSLGQGLEFLIYFQGNSAPDKSGLPSDRFSAERTGGSVSTLTIQRTQQEDSAVYLCASSLDRVSETQYFGPGTRLLVL.